This T cell receptor (beta chain) was profiled in a study of blood T cell repertoires in COVID-19. TCRdb's copy holds only in-frame clones and misses some; the assay was immunoSEQ multiplex PCR. The repertoire consists of 130,000 or so clones, with approximately 84% occurring once and the leading ten covering roughly a sixth. The CDR3 contains 12 residues. The V and J ends lost 0 bases and 14 bases respectively, with 13 bases between them. Per the germline V gene, CDR1 is LNHNV and CDR2 is YYDKDF (reference sequence). The source of this sequence is a woman at least 80 years old with acute or convalescent COVID-19. Sequenced material: peripheral blood. This sequence joins TRBV15 and TRBJ1-2, with D uncertain. For the CDR3, the DNA is TGTGCCACCAGCAGAGACTCTTATGGGAGGACCTTC. Its protein is CATSRDSYGRTF. The variable domain in full, with the rest retrieved from reference TRBV15 and TRBJ1-2, is DAMVIQNPRYQVTQFGKPVTLSCSQTLNHNVMYWYQQKSSQAPKLLFHYYDKDFNNEADTPDNFQSRRPNTSFCFLDIRSPGLGDTAMYLCATSRDSYGRTFGSGTRLTVV.